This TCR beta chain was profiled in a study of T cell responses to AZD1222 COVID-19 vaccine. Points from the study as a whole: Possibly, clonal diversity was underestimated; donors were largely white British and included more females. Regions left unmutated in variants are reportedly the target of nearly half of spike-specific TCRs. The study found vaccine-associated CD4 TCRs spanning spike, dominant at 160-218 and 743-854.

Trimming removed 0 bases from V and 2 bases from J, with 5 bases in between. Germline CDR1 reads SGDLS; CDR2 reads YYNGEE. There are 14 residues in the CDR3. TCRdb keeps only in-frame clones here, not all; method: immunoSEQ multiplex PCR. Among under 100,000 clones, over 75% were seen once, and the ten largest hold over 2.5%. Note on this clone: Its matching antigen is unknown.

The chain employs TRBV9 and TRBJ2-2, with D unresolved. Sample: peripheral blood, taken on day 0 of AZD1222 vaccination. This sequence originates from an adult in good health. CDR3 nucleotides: TGTGCCAGCAGCGTAGCACGTAACACCGGGGAGCTGTTTTTT. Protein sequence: CASSVARNTGELFF. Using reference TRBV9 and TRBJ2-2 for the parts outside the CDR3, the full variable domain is DSGVTQTPKHLITATGQRVTLRCSPRSGDLSVYWYQQSLDQGLQFLIQYYNGEERAKGNILERFSAQQFPDLHSELNLSSLELGDSALYFCASSVARNTGELFFGEGSRLTVL.